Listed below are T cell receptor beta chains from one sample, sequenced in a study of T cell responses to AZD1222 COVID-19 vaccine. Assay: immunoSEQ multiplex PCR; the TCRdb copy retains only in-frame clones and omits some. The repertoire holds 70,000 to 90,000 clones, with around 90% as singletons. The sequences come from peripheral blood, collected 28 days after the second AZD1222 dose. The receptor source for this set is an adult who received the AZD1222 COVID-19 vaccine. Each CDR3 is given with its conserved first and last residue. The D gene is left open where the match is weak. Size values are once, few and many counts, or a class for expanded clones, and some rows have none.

TGTGCCAGCACTCTAGACTCATCGGGGCCCCAGCATTTT	CASTLDSSGPQHF	NA	TRBV2	NA	TRBJ1-5
TGTGCCAGCTCACCGTCGGGATCTGGAAACACCATATATTTT	CASSPSGSGNTIYF	NA	TRBV18	NA	TRBJ1-3
TGTGCCAGCAGCGTAGGGTCGAGCCACAGCTCCTACGAGCAGTACTTC	CASSVGSSHSSYEQYF	NA	TRBV9	NA	TRBJ2-7
TGCGCCAGCAGCCAAAGTGAGCCGGGGCGCAGCAATCAGCCCCAGCATTTT	CASSQSEPGRSNQPQHF	NA	TRBV4-1	NA	TRBJ1-5
TGTGCCAGCAGCTCCATAGCGGGGGGGTACAATGAGCAGTTCTTC	CASSSIAGGYNEQFF	TRBD2	TRBV7-2	NA	TRBJ2-1
TGTGCCAGCAGCTCTGATGGGGGGAAAGAGCATTTT	CASSSDGGKEHF	NA	TRBV12-3/TRBV12-4	NA	TRBJ1-5
TGTGCCAGCAGTGACACGAACACCGGGGAGCTGTTTTTT	CASSDTNTGELFF	NA	TRBV6-4	few	TRBJ2-2
TGTGCCAGCAGCCTCCAGGGGACAGGGAACACTGAAGCTTTCTTT	CASSLQGTGNTEAFF	TRBD1	TRBV7-3	few	TRBJ1-1
TGTGCCAGCAGGCATAATGAACGCACCGGGGAGCTGTTTTTT	CASRHNERTGELFF	NA	TRBV9	NA	TRBJ2-2
TGTGCCAGTAGTATAAGGCAGGGGGGTGTGTTGGACACCGGGGAGCTGTTTTTT	CASSIRQGGVLDTGELFF	NA	TRBV19	NA	TRBJ2-2
TGTGCCAGCAGCTTGACCGAAGTCTATGGCTACACCTTC	CASSLTEVYGYTF	NA	TRBV5-4	NA	TRBJ1-2
TGCGCCAGCAGCTTGACCCTGGGCGAGACCCAGTACTTC	CASSLTLGETQYF	NA	TRBV5-1	NA	TRBJ2-5
TGTGCCAGCAGTTGGGGGCCGACGGAGACCCAGTACTTC	CASSWGPTETQYF	NA	TRBV6-2/TRBV6-3	once	TRBJ2-5
TGCGCCAGCAGCCAAGATGGGGGCGACGAGCAGTACTTC	CASSQDGGDEQYF	NA	TRBV4-3	few	TRBJ2-7
TGTGCCAGCAGTGAGTCAGGGGTAGGTGTGAAAAATGAGCAGTTCTTC	CASSESGVGVKNEQFF	NA	TRBV6-2/TRBV6-3	NA	TRBJ2-1
TGTGCCAGCAGTTCCACAGATACGCAGTATTTT	CASSSTDTQYF	NA	TRBV28	few	TRBJ2-3
TGTGCCAGCAGTTTATTTGAGGGTCCGAATCAGCCCCAGCATTTT	CASSLFEGPNQPQHF	NA	TRBV27	NA	TRBJ1-5
TGTGCCAGCAGCCCACAGCTAACCTACAATGAGCAGTTCTTC	CASSPQLTYNEQFF	NA	TRBV4-2	NA	TRBJ2-1
TGTGCCAGCAGCTTAGATGGAAGGGGCACTGAAGCTTTCTTT	CASSLDGRGTEAFF	NA	TRBV7-2	NA	TRBJ1-1
TGCGCCAGCAGCTCGGGGGATGAAAAACTGTTTTTT	CASSSGDEKLFF	NA	TRBV5-1	NA	TRBJ1-4
TGTGCCAGCAGTCCGTGGCGGGCCGCGCAGGCTTTCTTT	CASSPWRAAQAFF	NA	TRBV28	NA	TRBJ1-1
TGTGCCAGCAGCGTATTTTTGGAAGACACAGAAGCTTTCTTT	CASSVFLEDTEAFF	NA	TRBV9	NA	TRBJ1-1
TGTGCCATCGGGCCGGTTTACAATGAGCAGTTCTTC	CAIGPVYNEQFF	NA	TRBV10-3	NA	TRBJ2-1
TGTGCCAGCAGTTACGGCCCGCGGCGTTGGGAGCAGTACTTC	CASSYGPRRWEQYF	NA	TRBV6-2/TRBV6-3	NA	TRBJ2-7
TGTGCCAGCAGCCAAGGACAGGGGACCACTGAAGCTTTCTTT	CASSQGQGTTEAFF	TRBD1	TRBV3-1/TRBV3-2	NA	TRBJ1-1
TGTGCCAGCAGGCAAGGGGGCAGGTCTTCACTCACTGAAGCTTTCTTT	CASRQGGRSSLTEAFF	TRBD1	TRBV28	NA	TRBJ1-1
TGTGCCAGCAGCCAAGATTCCAGCGGGGGGGCTGTAAGGGAGCTGTTTTTT	CASSQDSSGGAVRELFF	TRBD2	TRBV4-2	NA	TRBJ2-2
TGTGCCAGCTCACCATCTGCCTTGGTCGTCGATGGCTACACCTTC	CASSPSALVVDGYTF	NA	TRBV18	NA	TRBJ1-2
TGTGCCAGCAGACGCGGGGTTCACAGGTACCATAATTCACCCCTCCACTTT	CASRRGVHRYHNSPLHF	NA	TRBV27	NA	TRBJ1-6
TGTGCCAGCACCCAGGGGCCGTATGGCTACACCTTC	CASTQGPYGYTF	NA	TRBV6-5	NA	TRBJ1-2
TGTGCCAGCAGCTGGGAGACACCGAATTCACCCCTCCACTTT	CASSWETPNSPLHF	NA	TRBV2	NA	TRBJ1-6
TGCGCCAGCAGCCAAGATCGTGGTGAAAAACTGTTTTTT	CASSQDRGEKLFF	NA	TRBV4-1	NA	TRBJ1-4
TGTGCCAGCTCACCAACAGGGTCGGCGGGCCCCAATGAGCAGTTCTTC	CASSPTGSAGPNEQFF	NA	TRBV18	few	TRBJ2-1